What follows are 5 T cell receptor beta chains derived from one specimen sequenced in a study of a mutant IDH1 vaccine in newly diagnosed glioma. TCRdb's copy holds only in-frame clones and misses some; the assay was immunoSEQ multiplex PCR. Among tens of thousands of clones listed, approximately 83% were seen once. Time point given: baseline, week 1 (first vaccination visit). Treatment denoted: pre-vaccination baseline after standard-of-care therapy. This material consisted of PBMCs, taken from a glioma patient treated with radiotherapy, temozolomide or both. The receptor set was obtained from a woman between 50 and 59 years old with glioma.

In DNA, the CDR3 is TGTGCCAGCAGCTCACCCCCCGGGGGCTATAATGGCTACACCTTC. Protein product: CASSSPPGGYNGYTF. The chain joins TRBV11-2 to TRBJ1-2, with TRBD1 as a possible D gene (6 bases). The CDR3 consists of 15 residues. Trimming shortened V by 4 bases and J by 6 bases, and 18 bases separated the two germline ends. The germline gives CDR1 SGHAT, CDR2 FQNNGV.

The V gene is TRBV6-5, the J gene TRBJ2-5; D unresolved. The J call is doubtful: the DNA matches TRBJ2-7 better. Per germline, CDR1 MNHEY and CDR2 SVGAGI. CDR3 length: 13 residues. This chain's CDR3 is CASSPDLAYEQYF. CDR3 DNA: TGTGCCAGCAGTCCAGACTTAGCCTACGAGCAGTACTTC.

The V gene is TRBV5-4, the J gene TRBJ2-1; D possibly corresponds to TRBD2 (6 bases). V was pared by 3 bases and J by 7 bases, with 8 bases between. The CDR3 runs 12 residues. CDR1 SGHNT and CDR2 YYREEE come from the germline V gene (reference sequence). This CDR3 is CASSYGGNEQFF. The CDR3 DNA is TGTGCCAGCAGCTACGGGGGAAATGAGCAGTTCTTC.

In nucleotides, the CDR3 is TGTGCCAGCAGCCCACGGGAGGGGTTAGGCACTGAAGCTTTCTTT. It yields the protein CASSPREGLGTEAFF. The chain has TRBV9 and TRBJ1-1; D perhaps matches TRBD1 (5 bases). The CDR3 has 15 amino acids. Trimming took 4 bases from V and 4 from J, leaving 17 bases between them. Germline V lookup: CDR1 SGDLS, CDR2 YYNGEE.

The chain links TRBV7-2 to TRBJ1-1; D perhaps matches TRBD1 (5 bases). The germline V gene encodes CDR1 SGHTA and CDR2 FQGNSA. There are 15 residues in the CDR3. V lost 1 base to trimming and J lost 1 base, with 10 bases between them. Written as DNA, the CDR3 is TGTGCCAGCAGCTTAGGTCTGGGGCCGAACACTGAAGCTTTCTTT. This translates into CASSLGLGPNTEAFF.